The present entry profiles one TCR beta chain with its context. The antigen is not known. Sequencing used immunoSEQ multiplex PCR; TCRdb keeps in-frame clones, though not all of them. The table lists roughly 40,000 clones, 91% of them singletons. The CDR3 is made up of 11 amino acids. Germline trimming cut 6 bases from V and 11 bases from J; bases unmatched to any gene: 8. From germline, CDR1 is SQVTM and CDR2 ANQGSEA. As for time point: week 5, during vaccination. Vaccination used 300 ug of mutant IDH1 20-mer peptide per dose, with topical imiquimod. The data originate from a study of a mutant IDH1 vaccine in newly diagnosed glioma. Study-level background: Eight vaccinations went to patients in weeks 1, 3, 5, 7, 11, 15, 19, 23. Patients' prior therapy spanned radiotherapy, temozolomide, or both; most underwent both. Males made up about 60% and females 37.5% of treated patients, whose mean age was 40.4 years. With temozolomide cycles, or 4-6 weeks after radiotherapy alone, vaccination was started.

This receptor was identified in a man in his fifties with glioma. The sample in question was PBMCs, obtained from a glioma patient whose treatment included an IDH1 peptide vaccine. The chain couples TRBV29-1 to TRBJ1-1; 8 bases agree with TRBD1. In DNA, the CDR3 is TGCAGCGTCACGACAGGGGTTTTGGCTTTCTTT. It yields the protein CSVTTGVLAFF.